This T cell receptor (beta chain) emerged from a study of shared clonotypes between healthy human individuals. General observations from the study: Naive subsets, compared against memory subsets, generally had larger estimated richness values.

The assay was run at deep level. TCRdb's copy holds only in-frame clones and misses some; the assay was immunoSEQ multiplex PCR. In the table there are 1.5 million to 2.5 million clones, approximately 94% of which are singletons. CDR3 length equals 13 residues. V was trimmed by 3 bases and J by 4 bases, leaving 9 bases between them. The germline V gene encodes CDR1 MDHEN and CDR2 SYDVKM. It was CD45RO-negative cells, positively selected for CCR7, that made up naive CD8 cells, with terminally differentiated effector memory CD45RA+ cells excluded. As for this clone: Its target is not known. Additional DNA sequences in this sample encode the identical CDR3.

The clonotype was recovered from a young man in good health. Sample: naive CD8+ T cells sorted from blood. This chain links TRBV28 with TRBJ1-1, with no clear D. CDR3 in DNA: TGTGCCAGCAGTTTCCGAGGAAGCACTGAAGCTTTCTTT. It encodes CASSFRGSTEAFF.